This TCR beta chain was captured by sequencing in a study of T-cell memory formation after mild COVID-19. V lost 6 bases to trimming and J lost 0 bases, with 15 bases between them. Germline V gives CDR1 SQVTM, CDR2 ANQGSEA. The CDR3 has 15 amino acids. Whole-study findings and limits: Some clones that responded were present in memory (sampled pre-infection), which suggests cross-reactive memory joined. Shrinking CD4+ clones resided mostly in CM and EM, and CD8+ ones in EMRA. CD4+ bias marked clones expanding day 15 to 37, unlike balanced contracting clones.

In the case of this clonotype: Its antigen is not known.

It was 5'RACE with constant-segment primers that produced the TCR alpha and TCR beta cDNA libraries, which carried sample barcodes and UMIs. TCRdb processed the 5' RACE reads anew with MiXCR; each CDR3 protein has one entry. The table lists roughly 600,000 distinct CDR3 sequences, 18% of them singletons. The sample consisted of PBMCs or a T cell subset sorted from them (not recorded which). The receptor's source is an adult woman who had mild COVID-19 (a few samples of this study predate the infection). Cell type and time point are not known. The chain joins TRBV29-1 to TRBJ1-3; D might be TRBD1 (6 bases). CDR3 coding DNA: TGCAGCGTCATGACAGGCCTCGTCTCTGGAAACACCATATATTTT. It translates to CSVMTGLVSGNTIYF.